The present T cell receptor (beta chain) was sequenced within a study of PD-1 blockade in classical Hodgkin lymphoma (dated by TCRdb to the early 2020s). Regarding the research as a whole: Nivolumab dosing was 3 mg/kg intravenously every 2 weeks, continuing until either disease progression or unacceptable toxicity. The study used CyTOF and TCR beta sequencing to define a peripheral blood immune signature of response to PD-1 blockade in classical Hodgkin lymphoma. General findings and caveats noted by the study authors: Baseline TCR diversity was reported to be lower in newly diagnosed patients than in healthy donors, and even lower in relapsed/refractory patients. A significant rise by C4D1 was seen in CD4+ but not CD8+ TCR diversity (p=0.0027 vs p=0.16), with the rise being most apparent in complete responders (p=0.02). Patients starting nivolumab less than 1 year after ASCT had lower diversity and were excluded from later analyses to avoid confounding by immune reconstitution. Among trial patients, those achieving complete response had baseline diversity similar to that of newly diagnosed patients, while diversity was significantly lower in partial responders and progressors. The study was restricted to a single clinical trial cohort, and the causes of repertoire differences, possibly disease activity or prior therapy, were left undefined.

Genomic DNA was isolated using the Qiagen DNeasy kit from unsorted PBMCs as well as from negatively selected CD4+ and CD8+ fractions. Amplification of TCR beta CDR3 regions was done by immunoSEQ multiplex PCR with primers that anneal to V and J segments. A synthetic immune receptor repertoire was used to minimize amplification bias, and any residual bias was removed computationally once sequencing was done. In the original analysis: Repertoire diversity was quantified as the Shannon entropy index using custom Python scripts. Unsorted, CD4+ and CD8+ repertoires were examined separately, except in combined analyses, for which CD4+ and CD8+ sequences were merged in silico. A clone was considered expanded if an increase in frequency of at least 2-fold after treatment relative to C1D1 was found, and a pseudocount of 0.5 was applied to clones undetected at baseline. Clones with 0 or 1 copy at C1D1 were classified as singleton clones, and clones with 2 or more copies were classified as non-singleton clones. Clones expanded in unsorted samples were labelled as CD4+, CD8+ or unknown by matching protein sequences in sorted samples from the same patient. Wilcoxon tests on paired samples were used to test diversity changes from C1D1 to C4D1. Here the immuneACCESS table is served through TCRdb, limited to in-frame sequences with V and J called. Missing clones are a known gap in these copies; in checked studies unresolved V genes cover under half, and the rest lacks a known reason. V and J calls plus clone size are reproduced from that table; the DNA served to infer D and trimming. This sample comprises 25,000 to 35,000 clones, 65% to 80% of them detected only once. The ten largest clones take up around 0.6% of the sample.

The CDR3 starts with the cysteine, ends with the phenylalanine, and has 13 residues. The sequence is cut down to CDR3 DNA, 39 bases in frame from base 1. CDR1 SGHAT and CDR2 FQNNGV were looked up in the germline V gene. The germline ends are 9 bases apart after V is trimmed by 5 bases and J by 2 bases. This sample's time point label indicates: cycle 4 day 1 (C4D1), after less than seven weeks of nivolumab. Relapse after autologous stem cell transplantation had occurred in all trial patients, and cohorts A, B and C were distinguished by prior brentuximab vedotin exposure. Using a Miltenyi CD4+ T cell isolation kit, CD4+ T cells were purified from thawed PBMCs through magnetic negative selection. The trial cohort included 55 to 60 patients with relapsed/refractory classical Hodgkin lymphoma, and each patient had a best overall response of complete response, partial response or progressive disease. In the multi-cohort phase II CheckMate 205 trial, trial patients received single-agent nivolumab. An independent review committee assessed best overall response by applying the 2007 International Working Group response criteria. Trial PBMCs were obtained immediately prior to nivolumab initiation (C1D1) and on therapy at cycle 2 day 1 and cycle 4 day 1. Peripheral blood was collected in 8 mL Vacutainer Cell Preparation Tubes, from which PBMCs were isolated by centrifugation and then cryopreserved. Purified CD4+ and CD8+ fractions were prepared only for cases where an additional PBMC sample was available. Magnetically labelled cells were depleted on LS columns in a quadroMACS separator, and the flow-through was collected as the purified fraction.

About this clone itself: Its antigen remains undetermined. Base-call qualities are not available, and no considerably larger clone is one nucleotide away.

Here the sequenced sample was CD4+ T cells from blood, taken before the fourth cycle of nivolumab. Rearrangement joined TRBV11-2 to TRBJ1-2, with a tentative D gene TRBD1 over 5 matching bases. The sequence was collected from a human donor with classical Hodgkin lymphoma. Read as DNA, the sequence is TGTGCCAGCAGCCGGGACGGAAACTATGGCTACACCTTC. Translation gives CASSRDGNYGYTF.